These 14 T cell receptor beta chains originate from one sample sequenced in a study of T cell responses to AZD1222 COVID-19 vaccine. Repertoires were generated with immunoSEQ multiplex PCR, while TCRdb's copy carries only in-frame clones and drops some. The sample has more than 250,000 clones, approximately 93% seen once. This sample comprised peripheral blood, obtained on day 0 of AZD1222 vaccination. All receptors derive from an adult in good health.

V and J are TRBV7-2 and TRBJ2-1; 7 bases are shared with TRBD2. Germline CDR1 is SGHTA and CDR2 is FQGNSA. J gave up 11 bases and V 2 bases, and 12 bases lay outside the gene matches. The CDR3 runs to 15 residues. The CDR3 region has the DNA TGTGCCAGCAGCTTACGGGGCGGCCGGACTAGTCAGCAGTTCTTC. It encodes CASSLRGGRTSQQFF. The full variable domain, completed using reference TRBV7-2 and TRBJ2-1, is GAGVSQSPSNKVTEKGKDVELRCDPISGHTALYWYRQSLGQGLEFLIYFQGNSAPDKSGLPSDRFSAERTGGSVSTLTIQRTQQEDSAVYLCASSLRGGRTSQQFFGPGTRLTVL.

The chain combines TRBV7-3 with TRBJ2-1; D unresolved. V lost 2 bases and J 0 bases, leaving 8 bases between the germline ends. CDR1 is SGHTA, CDR2 FQGTGA, per germline. The CDR3 is 15 residues long. The CDR3 nucleotides read TGTGCCAGCAGCTTAGGGCGTAACTCCTACAATGAGCAGTTCTTC. This gives the protein CASSLGRNSYNEQFF.

This chain connects TRBV6-5 to TRBJ1-1; D is unresolved. Trimming removed 4 bases from V and 4 bases from J, with 7 bases in between. This CDR3 has 12 residues. CDR1 is MNHEY and CDR2 is SVGAGI in the germline V gene. The CDR3, as DNA: TGTGCCAGCAGTTCCCGGTCCACTGAAGCTTTCTTT. Protein: CASSSRSTEAFF.

The rearrangement links TRBV5-4 to TRBJ2-5; 10 bases are shared with TRBD1. V lost 3 bases and J lost 5; bases outside the gene matches: 7. Germline-derived CDR1 and CDR2 are SGHNT and YYREEE (reference sequence). This CDR3 is 15 amino acids long. CDR3 nucleotides: TGTGCCAGCAGCTCTTCCGGACAGGGGGTGGAGACCCAGTACTTC. Protein sequence: CASSSSGQGVETQYF.

This clone has a single count. J is TRBJ2-2 and V is TRBV5-1, with TRBD1 matching 7 bases. Looked up from germline, CDR1 is SGHRS and CDR2 is YFSETQ. This CDR3 is 15 amino acids long. V shed 4 bases and J 1 base; nucleotides not matched to a gene: 4. CDR3 sequence (DNA): TGCGCCAGCAGCGAGAGGACAGGGAACACCGGGGAGCTGTTTTTT. This encodes CASSERTGNTGELFF.

The genes are TRBV6-5 and TRBJ1-2, with no clear D. The germline V gene encodes CDR1 MNHEY and CDR2 SVGAGI. V lost 0 bases to trimming and J lost 2 bases, with 4 bases between them. CDR3 length equals 13 residues. CDR3 nucleotide sequence: TGTGCCAGCAGTTACTCGGAGAACTATGGCTACACCTTC. This gives the protein CASSYSENYGYTF.

The rearrangement uses TRBV2 and TRBJ1-2, with D unclear. CDR1 and CDR2 (germline): SNHLY, FYNNEI. CDR3 size: 12 residues. Trimming cost V 3 bases and J 4 bases, with 6 bases left between them. The CDR3 nucleotides are TGTGCCAGCAGTGATGCACGCTATGGCTACACCTTC. Its translation: CASSDARYGYTF.

The chain links TRBV28 to TRBJ2-1, with no clear D. CDR1 and CDR2 from the germline V gene are MDHEN and SYDVKM. V lost 3 bases and J 5 bases, leaving 11 bases between the germline ends. The CDR3 consists of 14 residues. For the CDR3, the DNA is TGTGCCAGCAGTTTGGGCCTTAAAGACAATGAGCAGTTCTTC. Protein: CASSLGLKDNEQFF.

CDR3 sequence reads: CASSFFSGTGELFF. The DNA for the CDR3 is TGTGCCAGCAGTTTTTTCAGCGGGACCGGGGAGCTGTTTTTT. The chain joins TRBV28 to TRBJ2-2; TRBD2 is a possible D gene (6 bases). Germline lookup yields CDR1 MDHEN and CDR2 SYDVKM. Trimming removed 3 bases at V and 5 bases at J, with 10 bases between. This CDR3 region has 14 residues. The full variable domain, its missing parts supplied by reference TRBV28 and TRBJ2-2, is DVKVTQSSRYLVKRTGEKVFLECVQDMDHENMFWYRQDPGLGLRLIYFSYDVKMKEKGDIPEGYSVSREKKERFSLILESASTNQTSMYLCASSFFSGTGELFFGEGSRLTVL.

The J gene is TRBJ2-1, the V gene TRBV6-2 or TRBV6-3; TRBD1 matches at 9 bases. CDR3 size: 16 residues. Trimming took 4 bases from V and 12 from J; bases not matched to a gene: 16. CDR1 and CDR2 (germline): MNHEY, SVGEGT. In nucleotides, the CDR3 is TGTGCCAGCAGTTGGGGACAGGGACGGGTGACCACGGTGCAGTTCTTC. Translated: CASSWGQGRVTTVQFF.

The CDR3 spells CASSPLVHRAEEQFF. CDR3 coding DNA: TGTGCCAGCTCACCACTGGTTCACAGGGCGGAAGAGCAGTTCTTC. The rearrangement joins TRBV18 to TRBJ2-1, with TRBD1 as a possible D gene (6 bases). CDR1 and CDR2 (germline): KGHSH, LQKENI. The CDR3 runs to 15 residues. Trimming stripped 1 base from V and 10 bases from J, with 17 bases between.

This clone was picked up one time. V usage is TRBV5-4 and J usage is TRBJ1-2; D is unresolved. The length of the CDR3 is 14 residues. The germline CDR1 and CDR2 sequences are SGHNT and YYREEE (reference sequence). Trimming took 0 bases from V and 4 from J, leaving 10 bases between them. Written as DNA, the CDR3 is TGTGCCAGCAGCTTGGCCGCCACCTCCTATGGCTACACCTTC. Its translation: CASSLAATSYGYTF.

V usage is TRBV18 and J usage is TRBJ2-1; 12 nucleotides line up with TRBD2. J lost 1 base, V lost 3 bases, and 7 bases had no gene match. The CDR3 totals 18 residues. Germline V gene data show CDR1 as KGHSH and CDR2 as LQKENI. The CDR3 region has the DNA TGTGCCAGCTCACCCTCACTAGCGGGAGGTCAGTCCTACAATGAGCAGTTCTTC. The encoded protein is CASSPSLAGGQSYNEQFF. Looking up the rest from reference TRBV18 and TRBJ2-1 gives the full variable domain: NAGVMQNPRHLVRRRGQEARLRCSPMKGHSHVYWYRQLPEEGLKFMVYLQKENIIDESGMPKERFSAEFPKEGPSILRIQQVVRGDSAAYFCASSPSLAGGQSYNEQFFGPGTRLTVL.

The J gene is TRBJ2-7, the V gene TRBV27; 9 nucleotides align to TRBD1. Germline V gene data show CDR1 as MNHEY and CDR2 as SMNVEV (reference sequence). CDR3 length: 14 residues. With 3 bases clipped from V and 4 bases from J, the junction kept 4 bases outside the gene matches. CDR3 nucleotides: TGTGCCAGCAGTTTTACAGGGGGCGATTACGAGCAGTACTTC. Amino acids: CASSFTGGDYEQYF.